The rows below give T cell receptor beta chains drawn from one sample of a study of blood T cell repertoires in COVID-19. Clones were read by immunoSEQ multiplex PCR, and TCRdb kept only the in-frame ones, dropping some. The sample holds a few hundred thousand clones, around 87% seen once. Sequencing was performed on peripheral blood. The source is a man between 60 and 70 years old with acute or convalescent COVID-19. The CDR3 runs from the conserved cysteine through the conserved F or W. D genes are given only for firm matches. Part of the rows lack a size; the others show once, few, many or a class for expanded clones.

cdr3_aa: CASSFTGTWGEQYF
cdr3_nt: TGTGCCAGCAGTTTCACCGGGACATGGGGGGAGCAGTACTTC
cdr3_length: 14
j_call: TRBJ2-7
clone_size: once
d_call: NA
v_call: TRBV25-1

cdr3_aa: CASSSGLNEQFF
cdr3_nt: TGTGCCAGCAGCTCGGGACTAAATGAGCAGTTCTTC
cdr3_length: 12
j_call: TRBJ2-1
clone_size: NA
d_call: TRBD2
v_call: TRBV7-2

cdr3_aa: CASSKAPGRNPVRLAGNTGELFF
cdr3_nt: TGTGCCAGCAGCAAAGCGCCGGGTCGAAATCCAGTAAGACTAGCGGGGAACACCGGGGAGCTGTTTTTT
cdr3_length: 23
j_call: TRBJ2-2
clone_size: NA
d_call: NA
v_call: TRBV21-1

cdr3_aa: CASKWVAGGDYGYTF
cdr3_nt: TGTGCCAGCAAGTGGGTGGCAGGGGGTGACTATGGCTACACCTTC
cdr3_length: 15
j_call: TRBJ1-2
clone_size: NA
d_call: TRBD1
v_call: TRBV19

cdr3_aa: CASSWEVYEQYF
cdr3_nt: TGTGCCAGCAGTTGGGAGGTCTACGAGCAGTACTTC
cdr3_length: 12
j_call: TRBJ2-7
clone_size: NA
d_call: NA
v_call: TRBV6-6

cdr3_aa: CASSFPGQEETQYF
cdr3_nt: TGCGCCAGCAGCTTCCCGGGTCAAGAAGAGACCCAGTACTTC
cdr3_length: 14
j_call: TRBJ2-5
clone_size: NA
d_call: NA
v_call: TRBV5-1

cdr3_aa: CASSPRTGGPEQYF
cdr3_nt: TGTGCCAGTAGTCCCCGGACAGGGGGCCCCGAGCAGTACTTC
cdr3_length: 14
j_call: TRBJ2-7
clone_size: NA
d_call: TRBD1
v_call: TRBV19

cdr3_aa: CASSLMETYNEQFF
cdr3_nt: TGTGCCAGCAGTCTCATGGAGACTTACAATGAGCAGTTCTTC
cdr3_length: 14
j_call: TRBJ2-1
clone_size: NA
d_call: NA
v_call: TRBV11-2

cdr3_aa: CASSSGQHSSYEQYF
cdr3_nt: TGTGCCAGCAGCTCGGGACAGCATTCCTCCTACGAGCAGTACTTC
cdr3_length: 15
j_call: TRBJ2-7
clone_size: NA
d_call: TRBD1
v_call: TRBV11-2

cdr3_aa: CASSPPRQGATGELFF
cdr3_nt: TGTGCCAGCAGCCCCCCGCGGCAGGGGGCAACCGGGGAGCTGTTTTTT
cdr3_length: 16
j_call: TRBJ2-2
clone_size: few
d_call: TRBD1
v_call: TRBV3-1/TRBV3-2

cdr3_aa: CASSSSGGLYEQYF
cdr3_nt: TGTGCCAGCAGCTCAAGCGGTGGCCTCTACGAGCAGTACTTC
cdr3_length: 14
j_call: TRBJ2-7
clone_size: NA
d_call: NA
v_call: TRBV5-4

cdr3_aa: CASSERQGTEAFF
cdr3_nt: TGTGCCAGCAGTGAACGACAGGGGACTGAAGCTTTCTTT
cdr3_length: 13
j_call: TRBJ1-1
clone_size: once
d_call: TRBD1
v_call: TRBV6-1

cdr3_aa: CASRDRGRRTGELFF
cdr3_nt: TGTGCCAGCAGAGACAGGGGGCGGAGGACCGGGGAGCTGTTTTTT
cdr3_length: 15
j_call: TRBJ2-2
clone_size: NA
d_call: TRBD1
v_call: TRBV6-5

cdr3_aa: CATIEGGAPLNTEAFF
cdr3_nt: TGTGCCACCATCGAAGGGGGGGCACCGCTGAACACTGAAGCTTTCTTT
cdr3_length: 16
j_call: TRBJ1-1
clone_size: few
d_call: NA
v_call: TRBV19

cdr3_aa: CASSFLMTKNIQYF
cdr3_nt: TGTGCCAGCAGTTTCCTAATGACCAAAAACATTCAGTACTTC
cdr3_length: 14
j_call: TRBJ2-4
clone_size: once
d_call: NA
v_call: TRBV6-5

cdr3_aa: CASSVETSGTGELFF
cdr3_nt: TGTGCCAGCAGCGTAGAGACTAGCGGGACCGGGGAGCTGTTTTTT
cdr3_length: 15
j_call: TRBJ2-2
clone_size: NA
d_call: TRBD2
v_call: TRBV9

cdr3_aa: CASSPRSGANVLTF
cdr3_nt: TGCGCCAGCAGCCCGCGCTCTGGGGCCAACGTCCTGACTTTC
cdr3_length: 14
j_call: TRBJ2-6
clone_size: NA
d_call: NA
v_call: TRBV4-3

cdr3_aa: CASSKSGGAHEQFF
cdr3_nt: TGTGCCAGTAGTAAAAGCGGGGGGGCCCATGAGCAGTTCTTC
cdr3_length: 14
j_call: TRBJ2-1
clone_size: NA
d_call: TRBD2
v_call: TRBV19

cdr3_aa: CSVSLTGIPYYEQYF
cdr3_nt: TGCAGCGTTAGCCTCACAGGGATCCCCTACTACGAGCAGTACTTC
cdr3_length: 15
j_call: TRBJ2-7
clone_size: NA
d_call: NA
v_call: TRBV29-1

cdr3_aa: CASSSSDRVYNSPLHF
cdr3_nt: TGTGCCAGCAGCAGTTCGGACAGGGTCTATAATTCACCCCTCCACTTT
cdr3_length: 16
j_call: TRBJ1-6
clone_size: NA
d_call: TRBD1
v_call: TRBV5-6

cdr3_aa: CASSVGQPVVEGYTF
cdr3_nt: TGTGCCAGCAGCGTAGGACAGCCCGTCGTCGAGGGCTACACCTTC
cdr3_length: 15
j_call: TRBJ1-2
clone_size: NA
d_call: NA
v_call: TRBV9

cdr3_aa: CASSSLQGATNEKLFF
cdr3_nt: TGTGCCAGCTCATCCTTACAGGGGGCAACTAATGAAAAACTGTTTTTT
cdr3_length: 16
j_call: TRBJ1-4
clone_size: NA
d_call: TRBD1
v_call: TRBV18

cdr3_aa: CASLTQPPREKLFF
cdr3_nt: TGTGCCAGCCTCACCCAGCCGCCGAGGGAAAAACTGTTTTTT
cdr3_length: 14
j_call: TRBJ1-4
clone_size: once
d_call: NA
v_call: TRBV6-5

cdr3_aa: CASSRPRDSSYNSPLHF
cdr3_nt: TGTGCCAGCAGCCGTCCCAGGGATAGCTCCTATAATTCACCCCTCCACTTT
cdr3_length: 17
j_call: TRBJ1-6
clone_size: NA
d_call: NA
v_call: TRBV7-2

cdr3_aa: CASSLNRGLVLGEQYF
cdr3_nt: TGTGCCAGCAGCTTAAACAGGGGTTTAGTTCTAGGCGAGCAGTACTTC
cdr3_length: 16
j_call: TRBJ2-7
clone_size: once
d_call: TRBD1
v_call: TRBV7-6

cdr3_aa: CASRMRGSNEKLFF
cdr3_nt: TGTGCCAGCAGAATGAGGGGGTCTAATGAAAAACTGTTTTTT
cdr3_length: 14
j_call: TRBJ1-4
clone_size: NA
d_call: NA
v_call: TRBV6-5

cdr3_aa: CASSIGSPGGLVPSSYNEQFF
cdr3_nt: TGTGCCAGTAGTATAGGCTCCCCAGGGGGACTCGTCCCGAGCTCCTACAATGAGCAGTTCTTC
cdr3_length: 21
j_call: TRBJ2-1
clone_size: NA
d_call: NA
v_call: TRBV19

cdr3_aa: CASNSPGLQAPYEQYF
cdr3_nt: TGTGCCAGCAATAGCCCGGGACTACAAGCGCCCTACGAGCAGTACTTC
cdr3_length: 16
j_call: TRBJ2-7
clone_size: NA
d_call: TRBD2
v_call: TRBV28

cdr3_aa: CSVGDRQVIYGYTF
cdr3_nt: TGCAGCGTCGGGGACAGACAAGTAATTTATGGCTACACCTTC
cdr3_length: 14
j_call: TRBJ1-2
clone_size: many
d_call: TRBD1
v_call: TRBV29-1

cdr3_aa: CASSRAGAVYNEQFF
cdr3_nt: TGTGCCAGCAGTCGCGCGGGGGCAGTTTACAATGAGCAGTTCTTC
cdr3_length: 15
j_call: TRBJ2-1
clone_size: NA
d_call: NA
v_call: TRBV3-1/TRBV3-2

cdr3_aa: CAISMLEGNGELFF
cdr3_nt: TGTGCCATCTCGATGTTGGAGGGTAACGGGGAGCTGTTTTTT
cdr3_length: 14
j_call: TRBJ2-2
clone_size: NA
d_call: NA
v_call: TRBV10-3

cdr3_aa: CASSESGVQGYTF
cdr3_nt: TGTGCCAGCAGTGAATCTGGCGTACAGGGCTACACCTTC
cdr3_length: 13
j_call: TRBJ1-2
clone_size: NA
d_call: NA
v_call: TRBV25-1

cdr3_aa: CASSPSGGDNEQFF
cdr3_nt: TGCGCCAGCAGCCCTAGCGGGGGGGACAATGAGCAGTTCTTC
cdr3_length: 14
j_call: TRBJ2-1
clone_size: NA
d_call: TRBD2
v_call: TRBV5-1

cdr3_aa: CASSDPGQGGNTIYF
cdr3_nt: TGTGCCAGCAGTGATCCCGGCCAGGGGGGAAACACCATATATTTT
cdr3_length: 15
j_call: TRBJ1-3
clone_size: once
d_call: NA
v_call: TRBV6-1

cdr3_aa: CASSVVERELFF
cdr3_nt: TGTGCCAGCAGCGTAGTGGAGAGGGAGCTGTTTTTT
cdr3_length: 12
j_call: TRBJ2-2
clone_size: NA
d_call: NA
v_call: TRBV9

cdr3_aa: CASRRVAGGNEQFF
cdr3_nt: TGTGCCAGCCGGAGAGTAGCGGGGGGAAATGAGCAGTTCTTC
cdr3_length: 14
j_call: TRBJ2-1
clone_size: NA
d_call: TRBD2
v_call: TRBV7-3

cdr3_aa: CASARLAGGPPPTGELFF
cdr3_nt: TGTGCCAGCGCCCGACTAGCGGGGGGGCCCCCACCCACCGGGGAGCTGTTTTTT
cdr3_length: 18
j_call: TRBJ2-2
clone_size: NA
d_call: TRBD2
v_call: TRBV18

cdr3_aa: CAWSVPPGTGRGREQYF
cdr3_nt: TGTGCCTGGAGTGTCCCCCCGGGGACAGGGAGGGGTAGGGAGCAGTACTTC
cdr3_length: 17
j_call: TRBJ2-7
clone_size: NA
d_call: TRBD1
v_call: TRBV30

cdr3_aa: CASSVKAGGAGYEQYF
cdr3_nt: TGTGCCAGCAGCGTAAAGGCCGGGGGGGCAGGGTACGAGCAGTACTTC
cdr3_length: 16
j_call: TRBJ2-7
clone_size: NA
d_call: TRBD2
v_call: TRBV9

cdr3_aa: CASSQGQNTEAFF
cdr3_nt: TGCGCCAGCAGCCAGGGACAGAACACTGAAGCTTTCTTT
cdr3_length: 13
j_call: TRBJ1-1
clone_size: NA
d_call: NA
v_call: TRBV4-1

cdr3_aa: CASSPRTGTNTEAFF
cdr3_nt: TGTGCCAGCAGTCCTCGGACAGGCACTAACACTGAAGCTTTCTTT
cdr3_length: 15
j_call: TRBJ1-1
clone_size: NA
d_call: TRBD1
v_call: TRBV28

cdr3_aa: CASSPPGRGYEQYF
cdr3_nt: TGTGCCAGCTCACCACCGGGCAGGGGCTACGAGCAGTACTTC
cdr3_length: 14
j_call: TRBJ2-7
clone_size: NA
d_call: NA
v_call: TRBV18

cdr3_aa: CASSSRAGSENIQYF
cdr3_nt: TGCGCCAGCAGCTCCCGAGCAGGGTCAGAAAACATTCAGTACTTC
cdr3_length: 15
j_call: TRBJ2-4
clone_size: NA
d_call: NA
v_call: TRBV5-1